This TCR beta chain was documented in a study of T cell repertoires in cytomegalovirus infection. Study-wide background: CMV epitopes that were recently identified and HLA-C-restricted were used alongside well-studied HLA-B-restricted ones. TCR beta signatures that were public indicated CMV infection and matching HLA type.

TCRdb passed the reads through MiXCR, listing each CDR3 protein once. This sample has around 430,000 distinct CDR3 sequences, with about 39% found just once. Findings and limits, study-wide: Ex vivo, HLA-C-restricted CMV-specific TCR beta clonotypes prevailed over the rest of the response. Public TCR beta family frequency separated CMV-and-HLA carriers, including in an independent cohort.

In regard to this clonotype: The antigen is undetermined.

The sample in question was cultured PBMCs, obtained from culture after CMV antigen stimulation. The receptor was isolated from a human donor in good health (CMV status not recorded). Some clones in this sample may be carry-over from other donors' samples.

In DNA form, the CDR3 reads TGCGCCAGCAGCCCCGCGTGGAATGAAAAACTGTTTTTT. Translating gives CASSPAWNEKLFF. The chain has TRBV4-1 and TRBJ1-4, with D uncertain. Germline values: CDR1 MGHRA, CDR2 YSYEKL. Trimming shortened V by 4 bases and J by 5 bases, and 8 bases separated the two germline ends. The CDR3 spans 13 residues.